The rows below give T cell receptor beta chains drawn from one sample of a study of shared clonotypes between healthy human individuals. Sequencing was performed with immunoSEQ multiplex PCR; in TCRdb, only in-frame clones are kept and a portion is missing. The table includes approximately 1.5 million clones, approximately 98.5% detected once. Input material: naive CD4+ T cells sorted from blood. The receptors stem from a young man in good health. Each CDR3 is given with its conserved first and last residue. Each record gives: CDR3 protein, V gene, J gene.

CASGGTARSTGELFF,TRBV7-9,TRBJ2-2
CASSVATGANTGELFF,TRBV9,TRBJ2-2
CASSQLGDPYNEQFF,TRBV4-2,TRBJ2-1
CASRSLQGQLTYEQYF,TRBV28,TRBJ2-7
CASSYRALETQYF,TRBV7-3,TRBJ2-5
CASSQDGFQGNEQFF,TRBV5-1,TRBJ2-1
CASSYETGTQAAYEQYF,TRBV11-2,TRBJ2-7
CASSLEGHRGENYGYTF,TRBV5-1,TRBJ1-2
CASSPSGIETYEQYF,TRBV5-1,TRBJ2-7
CASRGRRSSYEQYF,TRBV28,TRBJ2-7
CASSDLRDSSTDTQYF,TRBV18,TRBJ2-3
CAWKVEETQYF,TRBV30,TRBJ2-5
CASSLEGQGPYEQYF,TRBV5-1,TRBJ2-7
CASSFFLNTEAFF,TRBV27,TRBJ1-1
CASSASGIYEQYF,TRBV10-1,TRBJ2-7
CASSGTGKLNEKLFF,TRBV9,TRBJ1-4
CASSQGQGHYNEQFF,TRBV5-1,TRBJ2-1
CSVDRGRLNEQFF,TRBV29-1,TRBJ2-1
CATSRDIAWGTAQETQYF,TRBV15,TRBJ2-5
CASSLRGGTGELFF,TRBV7-9,TRBJ2-2
CASSLGRSSRNNEQFF,TRBV11-3,TRBJ2-1
CATKPGQANEKLFF,TRBV19,TRBJ1-4
CASTEGLAVSYEQYF,TRBV2,TRBJ2-7
CASRLQGHEQYF,TRBV21-1,TRBJ2-7
CASSPGLAGIVRETQYF,TRBV5-1,TRBJ2-5
CASSQDVGGAVMDEQYF,TRBV4-2,TRBJ2-7
CASSLRRSPSYNEQFF,TRBV7-2,TRBJ2-1
CASSIGTGWYEQYF,TRBV9,TRBJ2-7
CASSVLATNTGELFF,TRBV9,TRBJ2-2
CASSSSRGRQGLNEQYF,TRBV27,TRBJ2-7
CASSTRTGANEKLFF,TRBV13,TRBJ1-4
CASSSPPVGNTEAFF,TRBV7-6,TRBJ1-1
CASSYPTQGRLYEQYF,TRBV6-6,TRBJ2-7
CASSLSPGGLNEQFF,TRBV5-1,TRBJ2-1
CASSLARGSSTDTQYF,TRBV5-5,TRBJ2-3
CASRPKSRGRTSPGQFF,TRBV11-2,TRBJ2-1
CASSQGTGELFF,TRBV4-2,TRBJ2-2
CASSLRGLAKNIQYF,TRBV4-1,TRBJ2-4
CATSRVVGRTPIQETQYF,TRBV15,TRBJ2-5
CAISQGRGSEKLFF,TRBV10-3,TRBJ1-4
CASSMFGSGNTGELFF,TRBV19,TRBJ2-2
CAWTNTREAFF,TRBV30,TRBJ1-1
CASSLDLREQYF,TRBV5-1,TRBJ2-7
CAISESSQGPEQFF,TRBV10-3,TRBJ2-1
CASSFLPGGYPNTGELFF,TRBV5-1,TRBJ2-2
CASRPTSGPHNEQFF,TRBV28,TRBJ2-1
CASRHRVGNTEAFF,TRBV7-9,TRBJ1-1
CASSWTGEAFF,TRBV6-1,TRBJ1-1
CASRRGDRGEKLFF,TRBV5-1,TRBJ1-4
CASSPTGLATQYF,TRBV19,TRBJ2-5
CASSIDTPGQTQHF,TRBV19,TRBJ1-5